This T cell receptor beta chain was retrieved from a study of a mutant IDH1 vaccine in newly diagnosed glioma. Study in general: Visit V12 was conducted at week 35 as the safety follow-up. Visit V13 came later, at week 47.

Method: immunoSEQ multiplex PCR; TCRdb's copy keeps in-frame clones and lacks some. The sample consists of 45,000 to 60,000 clones, 88% of them appearing once. Whole-study results and caveats: No link was apparently found between pseudoprogression and changes in top peripheral T cell clonotypes.

The germline CDR1 and CDR2 sequences are WSHSY and SAAADI. This CDR3 is built from 16 residues. J was trimmed by 5 bases and V by 2 bases; bases with no gene match: 10. In the case of this clone: Its target is unknown.

The time point denotes: week 35, safety follow-up. Each vaccine dose was 300 ug of mutant IDH1 20-mer peptide, with topical imiquimod. This specimen consisted of PBMCs, obtained from a glioma patient whose treatment included an IDH1 peptide vaccine. The chain carries TRBV10-2 and TRBJ1-2; 8 positions agree with TRBD1. This receptor was identified in a woman aged 40-49 years with glioma. CDR3 sequence (DNA): TGCGCCAGCAGTGAGGGCCCAGACAGGGGACGATATGGCTACACCTTC. Its protein is CASSEGPDRGRYGYTF.